This T cell receptor (beta chain) was sequenced for a study of radiotherapy plus CTLA-4 blockade in lung cancer. Study-level information: Around 18% of enrolled patients responded objectively, and around 30% had disease control. General study results and limits: In blood, tumor-derived TCR clones expanded after radiotherapy plus ipilimumab. Alongside interferon-beta, early blood T cell clone dynamics were reportedly the best predictor of response.

Clones were sequenced by immunoSEQ multiplex PCR, and TCRdb holds only the in-frame ones, with some missing. This table has over 85,000 clones, around 79% appearing once. Chemo-refractory metastatic non-small-cell lung cancer patients underwent focal radiation alongside CTLA-4 blockade with ipilimumab. With respect to this clone: Its antigen remains unidentified.

CDR1 is SGHRS, CDR2 YFSETQ, per germline. J gave up 4 bases and V 2 bases, and 8 bases lay outside the gene matches. This CDR3 region has 18 residues. This receptor was identified in a human donor with non-small cell lung cancer who had a partial response to radiotherapy plus ipilimumab. Some clones in this sample may be carry-over from other donors' samples. The chain has TRBV5-1 and TRBJ2-3; 15 bases agree with TRBD2. The sample in question was peripheral blood, obtained from a patient treated with radiotherapy plus ipilimumab. The CDR3 DNA is TGCGCCAGCAGCTTCGGACTAGCGGGGGGGCAAAGGGCAGATACGCAGTATTTT. Translating gives CASSFGLAGGQRADTQYF.